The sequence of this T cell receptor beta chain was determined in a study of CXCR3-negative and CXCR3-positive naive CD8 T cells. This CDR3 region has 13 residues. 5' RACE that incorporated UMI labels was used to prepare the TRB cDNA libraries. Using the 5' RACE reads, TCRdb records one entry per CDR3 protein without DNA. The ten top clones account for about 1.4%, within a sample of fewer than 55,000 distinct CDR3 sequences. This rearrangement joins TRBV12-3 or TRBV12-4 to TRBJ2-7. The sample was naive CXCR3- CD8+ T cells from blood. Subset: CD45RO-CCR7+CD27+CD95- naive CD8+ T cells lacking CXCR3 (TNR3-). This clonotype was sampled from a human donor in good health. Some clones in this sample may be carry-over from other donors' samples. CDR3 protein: CASSPTVYYEQYF.